The 30 T cell receptor beta chains presented below share a single source sample, sequenced in a study of T cell changes during pregnancy in multiple sclerosis. Method: immunoSEQ multiplex PCR; TCRdb's copy keeps in-frame clones and lacks some. Among approximately 28,000 clones listed, around 90% were seen once. The sequencing here drew on CD8+ T cells from peripheral blood mononuclear cells, taken before pregnancy. The receptor set was obtained from a female donor with multiple sclerosis, enrolled in a pregnancy study.

The chain is built from TRBV27 and TRBJ1-4; TRBD1 matches at 11 bases. Germline V gene data show CDR1 as MNHEY and CDR2 as SMNVEV (reference sequence). This CDR3 has 14 residues. V lost 4 bases, J lost 6 bases, and 1 base stayed unmatched. CDR3 coding DNA: TGTGCCAGCAGTTGGGACAGGGGGGATGAAAAACTGTTTTTT. It encodes CASSWDRGDEKLFF.

This chain links TRBV25-1 with TRBJ2-3; perhaps TRBD1 as D (6 bases). The V end was cut by 3 bases, the J end by 0 bases, with 10 bases between. The CDR3 extends over 15 amino acids. Germline values: CDR1 MGHDK, CDR2 SYGVNS. The CDR3 protein is CASSEPGHSTDTQYF. CDR3 in DNA: TGTGCCAGCAGTGAGCCGGGACACAGCACAGATACGCAGTATTTT.

The rearrangement links TRBV27 to TRBJ1-2, with 7 bases that match TRBD1. CDR1 is MNHEY, CDR2 SMNVEV, per germline (reference sequence). After removal of 5 bases from V and 3 bases from J, the junction contained 12 bases not matched to a gene. This CDR3 comprises 16 residues. The CDR3 DNA is TGTGCCAGCAGTCCGCTTGACAGGGCCCCGTACTATGGCTACACCTTC. This sequence encodes CASSPLDRAPYYGYTF.

This chain joins TRBV6-6 and TRBJ1-1; D is ambiguous. CDR3 length: 14 residues. V shed 2 bases and J shed 10 bases, with 17 bases lying between them. Germline values: CDR1 MNHNY, CDR2 SVGAGI (reference sequence). CDR3 in DNA: TGTGCCAGCAGTTACACCGTCTCGGGAGAAGGAGCTTTCTTT. Protein sequence: CASSYTVSGEGAFF.

The chain combines TRBV5-4 with TRBJ1-2; tentatively, D is TRBD1 (6 bases). The V end lost 3 bases, the J end lost 8 bases, and 17 bases lay between the germline ends. There are 14 residues in the CDR3. Germline CDR1 SGHNT, CDR2 YYREEE (reference sequence). The CDR3 sequence: CASSSPPGGRGYTF. The CDR3, as DNA: TGTGCCAGCAGCTCCCCCCCGGGGGGGCGAGGCTACACCTTC.

V usage is TRBV9 and J usage is TRBJ2-7; D gene ambiguous. Germline V CDR1 and CDR2: SGDLS, YYNGEE. The CDR3 is 12 residues long. V was trimmed by 2 bases and J by 3 bases, leaving 6 bases between them. CDR3 region: CASSVNNYEQYF. The CDR3 region has the DNA TGTGCCAGCAGCGTTAACAACTACGAGCAGTACTTC. The entire variable domain, with the rest obtained from reference TRBV9 and TRBJ2-7, is as follows: DSGVTQTPKHLITATGQRVTLRCSPRSGDLSVYWYQQSLDQGLQFLIQYYNGEERAKGNILERFSAQQFPDLHSELNLSSLELGDSALYFCASSVNNYEQYFGPGTRLTVT.

This chain connects TRBV6-1 to TRBJ1-5; D perhaps matches TRBD1 (5 bases). CDR1 MNHNS and CDR2 SASEGT come from the germline V gene. This CDR3 spans 15 amino acids. V lost 5 bases to trimming and J lost 7 bases, with 18 bases between them. The CDR3 sequence: CASSINLRGGQPQHF. The CDR3 nucleotides read TGTGCCAGCAGTATAAACTTAAGGGGAGGGCAGCCCCAGCATTTT.

The chain joins TRBV12-5 to TRBJ2-1, with 8 bases fitting TRBD2. CDR1 and CDR2 (germline): LGHNT, FRNRAP. The V gene end was trimmed by 2 bases and the J gene end by 2 bases; junction bases not matched to a gene: 5. The CDR3 extends over 16 amino acids. For the CDR3, the DNA is TGTGCTAGTGGTTTGAGCGGGAGAAGGACCTACAATGAGCAGTTCTTC. Its translation is CASGLSGRRTYNEQFF.

This rearrangement joins TRBV5-5 to TRBJ2-7, with 7 nucleotides matching TRBD2. The CDR3 has 14 amino acids. Germline V lookup: CDR1 SGHKS, CDR2 YYEKEE (reference sequence). After removal of 0 bases from V and 6 bases from J, the junction contained 6 bases not matched to a gene. The CDR3 is CASSLGLAGSEQYF. DNA of the CDR3: TGTGCCAGCAGCTTGGGACTAGCTGGTAGCGAGCAGTACTTC.

The chain joins TRBV11-3 to TRBJ2-1; 9 bases are a match to TRBD2. With 8 bases clipped from V and 7 bases from J, the junction kept 27 bases outside the gene matches. CDR1 is SGHNT and CDR2 is YENEEA in the germline V gene. The CDR3 has 20 residues. The CDR3 loop reads CASLYWREGLSLGLGNEQFF. The DNA of the CDR3 is TGTGCCAGCTTATACTGGCGGGAGGGCCTTAGCTTGGGATTGGGGAATGAGCAGTTCTTC.

The chain links TRBV9 to TRBJ2-2, with 7 bases lining up with TRBD1. The CDR3 loop spans 15 amino acids. CDR1 is SGDLS, CDR2 YYNGEE, per germline. The V gene end was trimmed by 4 bases and the J gene end by 4 bases; junction bases not matched to a gene: 7. DNA of the CDR3: TGTGCCAGCAGCTTCCGACAGGGAACCACCGGGGAGCTGTTTTTT. It translates to CASSFRQGTTGELFF. The full variable domain, its missing parts supplied by reference TRBV9 and TRBJ2-2, is DSGVTQTPKHLITATGQRVTLRCSPRSGDLSVYWYQQSLDQGLQFLIQYYNGEERAKGNILERFSAQQFPDLHSELNLSSLELGDSALYFCASSFRQGTTGELFFGEGSRLTVL.

The chain recombines TRBV7-7 with TRBJ2-3; 8 nucleotides align to TRBD2. Germline V lookup: CDR1 SSHAT, CDR2 FNYEAQ (reference sequence). This CDR3 is built from 16 residues. J lost 5 bases, V lost 3 bases, and 10 bases had no gene match. CDR3 nucleotide sequence: TGTGCCAGCAGCTTGAGAGCGGGAGATAATGGAGATACGCAGTATTTT. Translation gives CASSLRAGDNGDTQYF.

This rearrangement joins TRBV4-3 to TRBJ1-6, with 7 bases fitting TRBD1. This CDR3 comprises 15 residues. The junction had 3 bases not matched to a gene; V was cut back by 0 bases and J by 7 bases. The germline V gene has CDR1 LGHNA and CDR2 YSLEER. CDR3 in amino acids: CASSQDGTANSPLHF. DNA of the CDR3: TGCGCCAGCAGCCAAGATGGGACAGCCAATTCACCCCTCCACTTT.

The V and J genes are TRBV10-3 and TRBJ2-1; 7 bases are a match to TRBD1. J was trimmed by 0 bases and V by 2 bases; bases with no gene match: 1. The length of the CDR3 is 15 residues. The V gene's germline CDR1 is ENHRY and CDR2 SYGVKD. The CDR3 reads CAISETGDSYNEQFF. The CDR3 DNA follows: TGTGCCATCAGTGAGACAGGGGACTCCTACAATGAGCAGTTCTTC.

On this clone itself: A much larger clone differs by one base, so this may be a read error. This chain uses TRBV7-8 with TRBJ2-7; 11 bases are a match to TRBD1. The V gene's germline CDR1 is SGHVS and CDR2 FQNEAQ. This CDR3 comprises 15 residues. The trim removed 5 bases at V and 0 bases at J, leaving 3 bases unmatched. CDR3 loop: CASSPGTGGSYEQYF. The CDR3 coding sequence is TGTGCCAGCAGCCCCGGGACAGGGGGCTCCTACGAGCAGTACTTC.

Details on this clone: Other DNA sequences in this sample translate to the same CDR3. The J gene is TRBJ1-2, the V gene TRBV29-1; 9 bases are shared with TRBD1. V shed 3 bases and J 7 bases; nucleotides not matched to a gene: 0. Germline CDR1 SQVTM, CDR2 ANQGSEA. The CDR3 is 11 residues long. The CDR3 coding sequence is TGCAGCGTTGAGGACAGGGGTGGCTACACCTTC. Encoded protein: CSVEDRGGYTF.

This chain uses TRBV7-6 with TRBJ2-7; D unclear. This CDR3 has 15 residues. CDR1 SGHVS and CDR2 FNYEAQ come from the germline V gene. The V gene lost 0 bases and the J gene lost 2 bases, with 11 bases spanning the gap. The CDR3 loop reads CASSLAYGGTYEQYF. CDR3 bases: TGTGCCAGCAGCTTAGCGTATGGCGGAACCTACGAGCAGTACTTC. The full variable domain, rest sourced from reference TRBV7-6 and TRBJ2-7, is GAGVSQSPRYKVTKRGQDVALRCDPISGHVSLYWYRQALGQGPEFLTYFNYEAQQDKSGLPNDRFSAERPEGSISTLTIQRTEQRDSAMYRCASSLAYGGTYEQYFGPGTRLTVT.

The chain couples TRBV4-1 to TRBJ2-7, with a possible D match to TRBD1 (6 bases). CDR3 length: 15 residues. CDR1 MGHRA and CDR2 YSYEKL come from the germline V gene. V shed 1 base and J shed 4 bases, with 14 bases lying between them. Written as DNA, the CDR3 is TGCGCCAGCAGCCAAGGACAGGCTACTTCTTACGAGCAGTACTTC. It codes for CASSQGQATSYEQYF.

The chain joins TRBV27 to TRBJ2-7; D might be TRBD1 (5 bases). This CDR3 is built from 14 residues. Germline loops: CDR1 MNHEY, CDR2 SMNVEV (reference sequence). V was clipped by 3 bases and J by 2 bases, with 11 bases between them. CDR3 sequence: CASSFSGQTYEQYF. DNA for the CDR3: TGTGCCAGCAGTTTCTCCGGACAAACCTACGAGCAGTACTTC.

The gene calls are TRBV6-4 and TRBJ2-3; D possibly corresponds to TRBD1 (6 bases). Germline V gives CDR1 MRHNA, CDR2 SNTAGT. V was pared by 2 bases and J by 4 bases, with 13 bases between. The CDR3 is made up of 15 amino acids. CDR3 in DNA: TGTGCCAGCAGTGACCTCCCACAGGGCGCAGATACGCAGTATTTT. The encoded protein is CASSDLPQGADTQYF.

This clone is a singleton in its sample. This chain links TRBV9 with TRBJ2-1; the D gene is possibly TRBD2 (6 bases). Trimming left V 3 bases short and J 4 bases short, with 8 bases between. The CDR3 extends over 13 amino acids. Germline values: CDR1 SGDLS, CDR2 YYNGEE. CDR3: CASSAAGYNEQFF. The CDR3, as DNA: TGTGCCAGCAGCGCAGCGGGTTACAATGAGCAGTTCTTC.

J is TRBJ2-7 and V is TRBV4-1; 10 bases align to TRBD2. The CDR3 totals 15 residues. Germline assignment: CDR1 MGHRA and CDR2 YSYEKL. J gave up 6 bases and V 3 bases, and 8 bases lay outside the gene matches. CDR3 nucleotide sequence: TGCGCCAGCAGCCAGGTGATGACTAGCGGGTTCGAGCAGTACTTC. Translated, it gives CASSQVMTSGFEQYF.

The chain carries TRBV11-2 and TRBJ2-2; 13 positions agree with TRBD2. CDR1 and CDR2 from the germline V gene are SGHAT and FQNNGV. V lost 1 base to trimming and J lost 9 bases; unmatched junction nucleotides: 5. The length of the CDR3 is 16 residues. DNA for the CDR3: TGTGCCAGCAGCTTAGGGGGACTAGCGGGAAATAGGGAGCTGTTTTTT. Translated: CASSLGGLAGNRELFF. The whole variable domain, filled in from reference TRBV11-2 and TRBJ2-2, reads EAGVAQSPRYKIIEKRQSVAFWCNPISGHATLYWYQQILGQGPKLLIQFQNNGVVDDSQLPKDRFSAERLKGVDSTLKIQPAKLEDSAVYLCASSLGGLAGNRELFFGEGSRLTVL.

The chain recombines TRBV7-9 with TRBJ1-4; D may be TRBD1 (5 bases). Germline CDR1 SEHNR, CDR2 FQNEAQ (reference sequence). Trimming stripped 5 bases from V and 12 bases from J, with 16 bases between. This CDR3 region has 13 residues. The CDR3 nucleotides are TGTGCCAGCAGCCCCAACCCGGGGGGTGAACTGTTTTTT. Protein sequence: CASSPNPGGELFF.

The chain is built from TRBV6-5 and TRBJ1-2; weak D call: TRBD1 (6 bases). The V end lost 2 bases, the J end lost 6 bases, and 10 bases lay between the germline ends. Germline CDR1 is MNHEY and CDR2 is SVGAGI. The CDR3 is 13 residues long. The CDR3 reads CASSYRTANGYTF. CDR3 bases: TGTGCCAGCAGTTACAGGACAGCAAATGGCTACACCTTC.

CDR3 amino acids: CASSLDITGTGWDIQYF. CDR3 in DNA: TGTGCCAGCAGCTTGGATATAACCGGGACAGGGTGGGACATTCAGTACTTC. This chain connects TRBV5-4 to TRBJ2-4; 9 bases map to TRBD1. This CDR3 is built from 17 residues. V shed 0 bases, J shed 8 bases, and the junction held 12 bases outside the gene matches. Looked up from germline, CDR1 is SGHNT and CDR2 is YYREEE (reference sequence).

J is TRBJ2-1 and V is TRBV9; D perhaps matches TRBD2 (5 bases). The CDR3 length is 13 residues. CDR1 and CDR2 (germline): SGDLS, YYNGEE. The V gene lost 2 bases and the J gene lost 4 bases, with 7 bases spanning the gap. In nucleotides, the CDR3 is TGTGCCAGCAGCGTGGAGGTTTACAATGAGCAGTTCTTC. It encodes CASSVEVYNEQFF. Based on the CDR3 plus reference TRBV9 and TRBJ2-1, the full variable domain is DSGVTQTPKHLITATGQRVTLRCSPRSGDLSVYWYQQSLDQGLQFLIQYYNGEERAKGNILERFSAQQFPDLHSELNLSSLELGDSALYFCASSVEVYNEQFFGPGTRLTVL.

This chain joins TRBV19 and TRBJ1-6; 9 bases align to TRBD1. J gave up 4 bases and V 10 bases, and 20 bases lay outside the gene matches. The CDR3 extends over 19 amino acids. Germline CDR1 LNHDA, CDR2 SQIVND (reference sequence). CDR3 DNA: TGTGCCACTGCTTCGGGACAGGGCATTGATAGCGTATATAATTCACCCCTCCACTTT. Its protein product is CATASGQGIDSVYNSPLHF. Full variable domain (remainder filled in from reference TRBV19 and TRBJ1-6): DGGITQSPKYLFRKEGQNVTLSCEQNLNHDAMYWYRQDPGQGLRLIYYSQIVNDFQKGDIAEGYSVSREKKESFPLTVTSAQKNPTAFYLCATASGQGIDSVYNSPLHFGNGTRLTVT.

The rearrangement uses TRBV7-3 and TRBJ1-2, with D possibly matching TRBD1 (5 bases). Germline V CDR1 and CDR2: SGHTA, FQGTGA. V lost 3 bases and J lost 4, with 15 bases in between. This CDR3 is 15 amino acids long. The CDR3 nucleotides read TGTGCCAGCAGCTTCTCCGGGGGGTTGGGCTATGGCTACACCTTC. Encoded protein: CASSFSGGLGYGYTF.

This sequence joins TRBV5-1 and TRBJ1-2; no firm D call. Per the germline V gene, CDR1 is SGHRS and CDR2 is YFSETQ. CDR3 size: 14 residues. The germline V and J ends were trimmed by 0 bases and 5 bases, with 11 bases remaining between them. This chain's CDR3 is CASSLAGLQYGYTF. The CDR3 DNA is TGCGCCAGCAGCTTGGCCGGATTACAGTATGGCTACACCTTC.